This T cell receptor (beta chain) was captured by sequencing in a study of blood T cell repertoires in COVID-19. For the study at large: Specimens from acute and convalescent COVID-19 originated in the United States, Italy and Spain. Sources were T cells, B-cell-depleted T cells, or PBMCs; the material itself was cDNA or gDNA.

The CDR3 has 16 residues. Original analysis: How many nucleated cells were present was estimated from reference gene primer amplification. The table came from immunoSEQ multiplex PCR; TCRdb's copy has only in-frame clones and leaves some out. V and J calls and clone size are as listed in that table; D and trimming were resolved from the DNA. The sample includes 200,000 to 250,000 clones, around 86% of them seen just once. The specimen sequenced was peripheral blood. This chain uses TRBV1 with TRBJ2-1; the D call TRBD1 from the table was never checked on the DNA. TRBV1 is reported as a pseudogene. The receptor comes from an elderly man with acute or convalescent COVID-19. The CDR3 DNA reads as TGCACCAGCAGCCAAGATATCCAGGGGGAACACAATGAGCAGTTCTTC. Amino acid sequence: CTSSQDIQGEHNEQFF.